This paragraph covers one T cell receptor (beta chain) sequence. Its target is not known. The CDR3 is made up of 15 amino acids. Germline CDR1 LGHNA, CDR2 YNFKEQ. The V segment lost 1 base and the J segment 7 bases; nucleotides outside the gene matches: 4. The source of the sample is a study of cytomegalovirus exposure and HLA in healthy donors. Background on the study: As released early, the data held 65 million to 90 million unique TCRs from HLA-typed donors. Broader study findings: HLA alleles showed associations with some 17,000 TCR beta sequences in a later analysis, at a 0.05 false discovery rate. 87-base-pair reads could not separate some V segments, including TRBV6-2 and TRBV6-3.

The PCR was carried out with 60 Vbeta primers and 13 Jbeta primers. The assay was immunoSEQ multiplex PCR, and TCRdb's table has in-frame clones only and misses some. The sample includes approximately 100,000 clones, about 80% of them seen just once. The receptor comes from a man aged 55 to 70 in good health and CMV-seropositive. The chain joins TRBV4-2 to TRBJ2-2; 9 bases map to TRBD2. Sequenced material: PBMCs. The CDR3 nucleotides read TGTGCCAGCAGCCAAGCGGCGGGGGGGCGCGGGGAGCTGTTTTTT. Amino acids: CASSQAAGGRGELFF.